The 5 T cell receptor beta chains in this list originate from one sample, sequenced in a study of T-cell memory formation after mild COVID-19. Using its own MiXCR run on the 5' RACE reads, TCRdb lists one record per CDR3 protein. The sample holds about 430,000 distinct CDR3 sequences, around 24% seen once. The sequencing input was PBMCs or a T cell subset sorted from them (not recorded which). The receptors shown here come from an adult woman who had mild COVID-19 (a few samples of this study predate the infection). Cell type and time point are not known.

J is TRBJ2-1 and V is TRBV6-5; 7 bases line up with TRBD2. Germline-derived CDR1 and CDR2 are MNHEY and SVGAGI. The CDR3 is made up of 15 amino acids. Losses at the gene ends were 6 bases for V and 3 bases for J; bases not matched to a gene: 8. The CDR3 reads CASRERGTNYNEQFF. The CDR3, as DNA: TGTGCCAGCAGGGAACGGGGGACTAACTACAATGAGCAGTTCTTC.

This clonotype occurred a few times. The chain couples TRBV6-5 to TRBJ1-1; D remains unclear. The CDR3 is made up of 15 amino acids. Germline-derived CDR1 and CDR2 are MNHEY and SVGAGI. V lost 0 bases, J lost 3 bases, and 11 bases lay in between. CDR3 DNA: TGTGCCAGCAGTTACTCGAGCCGGGGAGACACTGAAGCTTTCTTT. This translates into CASSYSSRGDTEAFF.

Only a few counts were recorded for this clonotype. The chain has TRBV7-9 and TRBJ1-2, with D possibly matching TRBD1 (5 bases). Germline assignment: CDR1 SEHNR and CDR2 FQNEAQ (reference sequence). Trimming shortened V by 2 bases and J by 7 bases, and 8 bases separated the two germline ends. The CDR3 loop spans 12 amino acids. This CDR3 is CASSLTGAGYTF. The CDR3 region has the DNA TGTGCCAGCAGCTTAACTGGGGCTGGCTACACCTTC. Based on the CDR3 plus reference TRBV7-9 and TRBJ1-2, the full variable domain is DTGVSQNPRHKITKRGQNVTFRCDPISEHNRLYWYRQTLGQGPEFLTYFQNEAQLEKSRLLSDRFSAERPKGSFSTLEIQRTEQGDSAMYLCASSLTGAGYTFGSGTRLTVV.

The V gene is TRBV6-1, the J gene TRBJ2-7; D gene unclear. The V gene's germline CDR1 is MNHNS and CDR2 SASEGT. The CDR3 has 11 residues. Deletions cut 1 base from V and 6 bases from J, with 4 bases between. DNA of the CDR3: TGTGCCAGCAGTGAAGTCAGCGAGCAGTACTTC. Translated, it gives CASSEVSEQYF.

This chain links TRBV12-3 or TRBV12-4 with TRBJ2-1, with a weak D call TRBD1 (5 bases). V was pared by 3 bases and J by 10 bases, with 10 bases between. This CDR3 contains 12 residues. In DNA form, the CDR3 reads TGTGCCAGCAGTTTCCCTTCAGGGGAGCAGTTCTTC. Translated: CASSFPSGEQFF.